The rows below give T cell receptor beta chains drawn from one sample of a study of cytomegalovirus exposure and HLA in healthy donors. The data were produced by immunoSEQ multiplex PCR, yet TCRdb's version contains in-frame clones alone and is incomplete. This table holds 200,000 or so clones, 70% to 85% found once. Sequencing was performed on PBMCs. The receptors derive from a boy younger than 10 in good health and CMV-seronegative. CDR3s include the opening cysteine and the closing phenylalanine or tryptophan. Each record gives: V gene, J gene, CDR3 protein.

v_gene: TRBV5-1
j_gene: TRBJ1-1
CDR3aa: CASSGQGPTEAFF

v_gene: TRBV19
j_gene: TRBJ1-2
CDR3aa: CASSPDRGIGGYTF

v_gene: TRBV5-4
j_gene: TRBJ1-1
CDR3aa: CASSHGTGGLAEAFF

v_gene: TRBV27
j_gene: TRBJ1-5
CDR3aa: CASSPLGQPQHF

v_gene: TRBV7-2
j_gene: TRBJ2-2
CDR3aa: CASSFLETGELFF

v_gene: TRBV7-3
j_gene: TRBJ1-5
CDR3aa: CASSSAGTGGGGGNQPQHF

v_gene: TRBV7-9
j_gene: TRBJ2-5
CDR3aa: CASSLVRQETQYF

v_gene: TRBV6-6
j_gene: TRBJ1-2
CDR3aa: CASRPDRGRANYGYTF

v_gene: TRBV6-1
j_gene: TRBJ2-3
CDR3aa: CASCDQRGGGQCTQYF

v_gene: TRBV4-1
j_gene: TRBJ1-3
CDR3aa: CASSPLGGSGNTIYF

v_gene: TRBV4-3
j_gene: TRBJ2-2
CDR3aa: CASSHRRVRQGDTGELFF

v_gene: TRBV19
j_gene: TRBJ2-1
CDR3aa: CATWAGTGLAGGLGEQFF

v_gene: TRBV15
j_gene: TRBJ2-7
CDR3aa: CATSRAGTGTEQYF

v_gene: TRBV4-1
j_gene: TRBJ1-4
CDR3aa: CASSQLGTGRDNEKLFF

v_gene: TRBV6-6
j_gene: TRBJ1-4
CDR3aa: CASSYSPGGGKLFF

v_gene: TRBV18
j_gene: TRBJ2-5
CDR3aa: CASSPILAGGQETQYF

v_gene: TRBV7-3
j_gene: TRBJ1-2
CDR3aa: CASSKTGTGTSGGYTF

v_gene: TRBV5-6
j_gene: TRBJ2-6
CDR3aa: CASSLPSGANVLTF

v_gene: TRBV4-3
j_gene: -
CDR3aa: CASSQAGGDPHSYEQYF

v_gene: TRBV6-5
j_gene: TRBJ2-3
CDR3aa: CASIQGPVGTDTQYF

v_gene: TRBV4-1
j_gene: TRBJ2-2
CDR3aa: CASSHKVRGTGIKDGELFF

v_gene: TRBV2
j_gene: TRBJ1-5
CDR3aa: CASSRGVGQPQHF